This TCR beta chain was sequenced in a study of cytomegalovirus exposure and HLA in healthy donors. For the study at large: Genotyping of 398 donors showed that 65% to 90% belonged to the Caucasian-associated ancestry cluster. General observations from the study: In an earlier analysis, about 90% or about 30%: the productive usage of most TCR beta V segments.

On this clone: Its matching antigen is unknown.

This CDR3 spans 16 amino acids. J lost 3 bases, V lost 6 bases, and 13 bases had no gene match. The V gene's germline CDR1 is MDHEN and CDR2 SYDVKM. With 60 Vbeta and 13 Jbeta primers, the PCR was carried out. The method was immunoSEQ multiplex PCR; TCRdb's version includes in-frame clones alone and lacks a portion of them. The table includes 100,000 to 150,000 clones, around 73% detected once. The chain uses TRBV28 and TRBJ2-7, with TRBD1 identical over 8 bases. This sequence originates from a man aged 60-69 years in good health and CMV-seropositive. Sequenced sample: PBMCs. The CDR3: CASSRATGQVNYEQYF. The CDR3 nucleotides read TGTGCCAGCAGCCGAGCCACGGGACAGGTCAACTACGAGCAGTACTTC. The full variable domain, rest sourced from reference TRBV28 and TRBJ2-7, is DVKVTQSSRYLVKRTGEKVFLECVQDMDHENMFWYRQDPGLGLRLIYFSYDVKMKEKGDIPEGYSVSREKKERFSLILESASTNQTSMYLCASSRATGQVNYEQYFGPGTRLTVT.